The T cell receptor (beta chain) described here comes from a study of blood T cells in healthy people across ages. V lost 3 bases to trimming and J lost 6 bases, with 8 bases between them. The CDR3 covers 12 residues. From germline, CDR1 is SNHLY and CDR2 FYNNEI. A second PCR, run for roughly 7 to 11 cycles, used a sample-barcoded 5' primer plus a J-beta primer mix. Every molecule of cDNA carried a tag from a template-switch adaptor with 12 random nucleotides. All samples yielded 3 million or more CDR3-containing paired-end reads. MiXCR, applied by TCRdb to the 5' RACE reads, yields one record per CDR3 protein. The sample carries more than 700,000 distinct CDR3 sequences, about half recorded once.

V is TRBV2 and J is TRBJ2-5; no clear D gene. This clonotype was sampled from a man older than 75 in good health. The source material was blood. This CDR3 is CASSDSIQTQYF. CDR3 DNA: TGTGCCAGCAGTGATTCGATACAGACCCAGTACTTC.